The rows below give T cell receptor beta chains drawn from one sample of a study of control samples from healthy donors and cancer patients. The table came from immunoSEQ multiplex PCR; TCRdb's copy has only in-frame clones and leaves some out. The sample shows about 180,000 clones, roughly nine tenths of them seen only once. The specimen was blood. The receptors here all came from a man aged 25-45 years in good health. Both conserved end residues are part of each CDR3. A D gene is named only where the DNA matches it firmly. A clone size is listed for some rows: how often the clone was seen (once, few, many), or a class if it is expanded.

clone_size: .
d_call: .
j_call: TRBJ2-2
v_call: TRBV6-6
cdr3_nt: TGTGCCAGCAGCAACCCCGGGGCAACGAACACCGGGGAGCTGTTTTTT
cdr3_aa: CASSNPGATNTGELFF

clone_size: .
d_call: TRBD2
j_call: TRBJ2-1
v_call: TRBV18
cdr3_nt: TGTGCCAGCTCCCCCGGGACTAGCGGGAAGTTTGAGCAGTTCTTC
cdr3_aa: CASSPGTSGKFEQFF

clone_size: .
d_call: .
j_call: TRBJ2-7
v_call: TRBV6-2/TRBV6-3
cdr3_nt: TGTGCCAGCAGTTACACCTGGGGATCCTACGAGCAGTACTTC
cdr3_aa: CASSYTWGSYEQYF

clone_size: .
d_call: TRBD2
j_call: TRBJ2-3
v_call: TRBV11-3
cdr3_nt: TGTGCCAGCAGCTTAGGGCGACTAGCGGGGGGCACAGATACGCAGTATTTT
cdr3_aa: CASSLGRLAGGTDTQYF

clone_size: .
d_call: .
j_call: TRBJ2-3
v_call: TRBV11-2
cdr3_nt: TGTGCCAGCAGCTTCCCGGACAGTTACACAGATACGCAGTATTTT
cdr3_aa: CASSFPDSYTDTQYF

clone_size: .
d_call: .
j_call: TRBJ2-7
v_call: TRBV19
cdr3_nt: TGTGCCAGTAGTATAGGCGGGATTTACTACGAGCAGTACTTC
cdr3_aa: CASSIGGIYYEQYF

clone_size: once
d_call: TRBD2
j_call: TRBJ2-3
v_call: TRBV19
cdr3_nt: TGTGCCAGTAGGGGTAGCGGGGGGGGACCCACAGATACGCAGTATTTT
cdr3_aa: CASRGSGGGPTDTQYF

clone_size: .
d_call: .
j_call: TRBJ2-1
v_call: TRBV4-1
cdr3_nt: TGCGCCAGCAGCCAAGATCCGGGTAGCCCCTACAATGAGCAGTTCTTC
cdr3_aa: CASSQDPGSPYNEQFF

clone_size: .
d_call: TRBD2
j_call: TRBJ2-7
v_call: TRBV6-2/TRBV6-3
cdr3_nt: TGTGCCAGCAGTTACTCTCTTGCGGGGGGACCATTCGAGCAGTACTTC
cdr3_aa: CASSYSLAGGPFEQYF

clone_size: .
d_call: TRBD1
j_call: TRBJ1-4
v_call: TRBV2
cdr3_nt: TGTGCCAGCAGTCAAGAGGGGGGACAGGGATTTGAAAAACTGTTTTTT
cdr3_aa: CASSQEGGQGFEKLFF

clone_size: .
d_call: TRBD1
j_call: TRBJ1-4
v_call: TRBV6-5
cdr3_nt: TGTGCCAGCAGTAGGACAGGGTTAAATGAAAAACTGTTTTTT
cdr3_aa: CASSRTGLNEKLFF

clone_size: .
d_call: .
j_call: TRBJ1-1
v_call: TRBV19
cdr3_nt: TGTGCCAGTAGTATAGTTTCCGGGGGCTATGAAGCTTTCTTT
cdr3_aa: CASSIVSGGYEAFF

clone_size: .
d_call: TRBD2
j_call: TRBJ2-3
v_call: TRBV19
cdr3_nt: TGTGCCAGTAGTGTATTAGCGGGAGCTCCAGATACGCAGTATTTT
cdr3_aa: CASSVLAGAPDTQYF

clone_size: .
d_call: .
j_call: TRBJ2-7
v_call: TRBV14
cdr3_nt: TGTGCCAGCAGCACCGGATTAATCTCCTACGAGCAGTACTTC
cdr3_aa: CASSTGLISYEQYF

clone_size: .
d_call: .
j_call: TRBJ1-3
v_call: TRBV24-1
cdr3_nt: TGTGCCACCAGTGATAGGCCACCCCGCTCTGGAAACACCATATATTTT
cdr3_aa: CATSDRPPRSGNTIYF

clone_size: .
d_call: TRBD1
j_call: TRBJ1-1
v_call: TRBV19
cdr3_nt: TGTGCCAGTACCTCTCAGGGGGCCGTTGAAGCTTTCTTT
cdr3_aa: CASTSQGAVEAFF

clone_size: .
d_call: .
j_call: TRBJ2-5
v_call: TRBV10-2
cdr3_nt: TGCGCCAGCAGTGAGAGGGGACTGATGGAGACCCAGTACTTC
cdr3_aa: CASSERGLMETQYF

clone_size: .
d_call: .
j_call: TRBJ2-3
v_call: TRBV15
cdr3_nt: TGTGCCACCAGCAGAGATCTTAGGGGGAATGAAGATACGCAGTATTTT
cdr3_aa: CATSRDLRGNEDTQYF

clone_size: .
d_call: .
j_call: TRBJ2-3
v_call: TRBV12-5
cdr3_nt: TGTGCTAGTGGTTTGGTAATGGACGGACAAGCTAGCACAGATACGCAGTATTTT
cdr3_aa: CASGLVMDGQASTDTQYF

clone_size: .
d_call: .
j_call: TRBJ2-5
v_call: TRBV9
cdr3_nt: TGTGCCAGCAGCGGGACAGACCAAGAGACCCAGTACTTC
cdr3_aa: CASSGTDQETQYF

clone_size: once
d_call: TRBD2
j_call: TRBJ2-1
v_call: TRBV28
cdr3_nt: TGTGCCAGCAGTTTAACGGGACTAGCGGGACGGGAGCAGTTCTTC
cdr3_aa: CASSLTGLAGREQFF

clone_size: .
d_call: .
j_call: TRBJ2-7
v_call: TRBV27
cdr3_nt: TGTGCCAGCAGTTACGGGGTGGCGTACGAGCAGTACTTC
cdr3_aa: CASSYGVAYEQYF

clone_size: .
d_call: .
j_call: TRBJ2-3
v_call: TRBV9
cdr3_nt: TGTGCCAGCAGCGTAGGATCTGCCCCAGATACGCAGTATTTT
cdr3_aa: CASSVGSAPDTQYF

clone_size: once
d_call: TRBD2
j_call: TRBJ2-2
v_call: TRBV18
cdr3_nt: TGTGCCAGCTCACCATTTCTAGCGGAGAACACCGGGGAGCTGTTTTTT
cdr3_aa: CASSPFLAENTGELFF

clone_size: .
d_call: TRBD2
j_call: TRBJ2-7
v_call: TRBV6-5
cdr3_nt: TGTGCCAGCAGAAAGCGGGAGTTATCGGAGCAGTACTTC
cdr3_aa: CASRKRELSEQYF

clone_size: .
d_call: .
j_call: TRBJ2-1
v_call: TRBV27
cdr3_nt: TGTGCCAGCAGTGAAGGGGGGTTTAGCTCCACGGTGTTCTTC
cdr3_aa: CASSEGGFSSTVFF

clone_size: .
d_call: .
j_call: TRBJ2-5
v_call: TRBV30
cdr3_nt: TGTGCCTGGGCTGGGGGCTGGCCGGGGGCCCAGTACTTC
cdr3_aa: CAWAGGWPGAQYF

clone_size: .
d_call: TRBD1
j_call: TRBJ1-5
v_call: TRBV7-8
cdr3_nt: TGTGCCAGCACAGGGGGTCTCGTAAAGCCCCAGCATTTT
cdr3_aa: CASTGGLVKPQHF

clone_size: .
d_call: .
j_call: TRBJ1-2
v_call: TRBV29-1
cdr3_nt: TGCAGCGTGGGGACCCTCAACTATGGCTACACCTTC
cdr3_aa: CSVGTLNYGYTF

clone_size: .
d_call: TRBD1
j_call: TRBJ2-4
v_call: TRBV7-2
cdr3_nt: TGTGCCAGCAGCTGGACAGGGCCAGCCAAAAACATTCAGTACTTC
cdr3_aa: CASSWTGPAKNIQYF

clone_size: once
d_call: .
j_call: TRBJ1-1
v_call: TRBV4-3
cdr3_nt: TGCGCCAGCAGCGCACAGGGAATAGGGACTGAAGCTTTCTTT
cdr3_aa: CASSAQGIGTEAFF

clone_size: .
d_call: TRBD2
j_call: TRBJ2-5
v_call: TRBV11-1
cdr3_nt: TGTGCCAGCAGCTTTGGGTCCGGGGGGTGGGAGACCCAGTACTTC
cdr3_aa: CASSFGSGGWETQYF

clone_size: .
d_call: TRBD1
j_call: TRBJ2-7
v_call: TRBV6-6
cdr3_nt: TGTGCCAGCAGTTTCTCCGGGACAGGCTACGAGCAGTACTTC
cdr3_aa: CASSFSGTGYEQYF

clone_size: .
d_call: TRBD1
j_call: TRBJ1-4
v_call: TRBV6-1
cdr3_nt: TGTGCCAGCAGTGCCAGACAGGGGGTAGGGACTAATGAAAAACTGTTTTTT
cdr3_aa: CASSARQGVGTNEKLFF

clone_size: .
d_call: .
j_call: TRBJ2-2
v_call: TRBV4-2
cdr3_nt: TGTGCCAGCAGCCTCTCCGGGGGGAACACCGGGGAGCTGTTTTTT
cdr3_aa: CASSLSGGNTGELFF

clone_size: .
d_call: .
j_call: TRBJ2-3
v_call: TRBV25-1
cdr3_nt: TGTGCTAAACAGGGACCTGAATATTTT
cdr3_aa: CAKQGPEYF

clone_size: .
d_call: TRBD1
j_call: TRBJ1-2
v_call: TRBV19
cdr3_nt: TGTGCCAGTACCCTACAGGGGGCCTATGGCTACACCTTC
cdr3_aa: CASTLQGAYGYTF

clone_size: .
d_call: TRBD2
j_call: TRBJ2-3
v_call: TRBV7-2
cdr3_nt: TGTGCCAGCAGCTCCCCTGCGGGGGGAACGCAGTATTTT
cdr3_aa: CASSSPAGGTQYF

clone_size: once
d_call: .
j_call: TRBJ2-3
v_call: TRBV3-1/TRBV3-2
cdr3_nt: TGTGCCAGCAGCCAAGAAGGCTGGGAGAGGCCCAAGGGGCAGTATTTT
cdr3_aa: CASSQEGWERPKGQYF

clone_size: .
d_call: .
j_call: TRBJ1-2
v_call: TRBV6-1
cdr3_nt: TGTGCCAGCAGTGAACTGACAGCCTTCTATGGCTACACCTTC
cdr3_aa: CASSELTAFYGYTF

clone_size: .
d_call: .
j_call: TRBJ1-2
v_call: TRBV10-3
cdr3_nt: TGTGCCATCAGTGACGGACGAAACTATGGCTACACCTTC
cdr3_aa: CAISDGRNYGYTF

clone_size: once
d_call: .
j_call: TRBJ2-7
v_call: TRBV7-2
cdr3_nt: TGTGCCAGCAGCTTACTTTTAAGCTCCTACGAGCAGTACTTC
cdr3_aa: CASSLLLSSYEQYF

clone_size: .
d_call: .
j_call: TRBJ2-5
v_call: TRBV4-3
cdr3_nt: TGCGCCAGCAGCCAAGATAGTGGCGGGACCCAGTACTTC
cdr3_aa: CASSQDSGGTQYF

clone_size: .
d_call: TRBD1
j_call: TRBJ1-6
v_call: TRBV6-6
cdr3_nt: TGTGCCAGCAGTTCAACAGGGGGCCTTTCACCCCTCCACTTT
cdr3_aa: CASSSTGGLSPLHF